The 15 T cell receptor beta chains presented below share a single source sample, sequenced in a study of T-cell memory formation after mild COVID-19. MiXCR was run by TCRdb on the 5' RACE reads, yielding one entry per CDR3 protein. The sample lists roughly 200,000 distinct CDR3 sequences, roughly 17% seen once, with 2% to 2.5% in the top ten. The sequencing input was PBMCs or a T cell subset sorted from them (not recorded which). The source is an adult woman who had mild COVID-19 (a few samples of this study predate the infection). Cell type and time point are not known.

The sample holds a few counts of this clonotype. This sequence joins TRBV6-5 and TRBJ1-4; 8 nucleotides match TRBD1. The CDR3 consists of 14 residues. With V trimmed by 6 bases and J by 7 bases, 7 bases remained unmatched. Per the germline V gene, CDR1 is MNHEY and CDR2 is SVGAGI. This chain's CDR3 is CASRSTGVGEKLFF. The DNA for the CDR3 is TGTGCCAGCAGATCGACAGGGGTGGGTGAAAAACTGTTTTTT.

This clonotype was observed many times. The rearrangement uses TRBV6-2 or TRBV6-3 and TRBJ2-1; 11 bases agree with TRBD2. The J segment lost 5 bases and the V segment lost 6 bases, leaving 12 bases of the junction unmatched. In germline, CDR1 is MNHEY, CDR2 SVGEGT. The CDR3 is 17 amino acids. In nucleotides, the CDR3 is TGTGCCAGCAGAATAAGACTAGCGGGGTCCTTAGACAATGAGCAGTTCTTC. The encoded protein is CASRIRLAGSLDNEQFF.

This clonotype was observed a few times. CDR3 coding DNA: TGTGCCAGCAGCTTCACCGGGACTAGTGGCACCGGGGAGCTGTTTTTT. It specifies CASSFTGTSGTGELFF. The V and J genes are TRBV7-3 and TRBJ2-2, with 8 bases lining up with TRBD2. Germline CDR1 is SGHTA and CDR2 is FQGTGA. CDR3 length: 16 amino acids. Trimming removed 3 bases from V and 4 bases from J; junction bases left unmatched: 7.

This sequence joins TRBV9 and TRBJ2-3; D is possibly TRBD2 (5 bases). The germline V gene has CDR1 SGDLS and CDR2 YYNGEE. V was trimmed by 4 bases and J by 0 bases, leaving 15 bases between them. The CDR3 is made up of 16 amino acids. CDR3 in amino acids: CASSPRTGSSTDTQYF. In DNA form, the CDR3 reads TGTGCCAGCAGCCCCCGTACGGGGTCGAGCACAGATACGCAGTATTTT.

This clonotype was detected only a few times. The chain carries TRBV12-3 or TRBV12-4 and TRBJ2-1; 7 nucleotides agree with TRBD2. After removal of 5 bases from V and 2 bases from J, the junction contained 3 bases not matched to a gene. CDR3 length: 14 amino acids. This CDR3 is CASSAGLPYNEQFF. CDR3 nucleotides: TGTGCCAGCAGTGCGGGACTACCCTACAATGAGCAGTTCTTC.

This clonotype has a count of ten or more. The chain carries TRBV7-6 and TRBJ2-7; 8 nucleotides agree with TRBD2. Trimming cost V 6 bases and J 2 bases; bases outside gene matches: 9. Germline V lookup: CDR1 SGHVS, CDR2 FNYEAQ. The CDR3 spans 15 residues. DNA of the CDR3: TGTGCCAGCAGTAAAAGGACTAGCCGACCCTACGAGCAGTACTTC. Amino acid sequence: CASSKRTSRPYEQYF. Variable domain in full (rest from reference TRBV7-6 and TRBJ2-7): GAGVSQSPRYKVTKRGQDVALRCDPISGHVSLYWYRQALGQGPEFLTYFNYEAQQDKSGLPNDRFSAERPEGSISTLTIQRTEQRDSAMYRCASSKRTSRPYEQYFGPGTRLTVT.

V gene TRBV7-2 combines with J gene TRBJ2-1; TRBD2 aligns across 7 bases. J gave up 4 bases and V 5 bases, and 8 bases lay outside the gene matches. CDR1 and CDR2 from the germline V gene are SGHTA and FQGNSA. This CDR3 contains 15 residues. Here the CDR3 DNA reads TGTGCCAGCAGCCCTAGGCGGGGGACGTACAATGAGCAGTTCTTC. Translated: CASSPRRGTYNEQFF.

The CDR3 reads CSGCGTVYGYTF. CDR3 nucleotides: TGCAGCGGCTGTGGGACGGTGTATGGCTACACCTTC. The chain is built from TRBV29-1 and TRBJ1-2; the D gene is possibly TRBD1 (5 bases). There are 12 residues in the CDR3. V lost 7 bases to trimming and J lost 5 bases, with 14 bases between them. Per germline, CDR1 SQVTM and CDR2 ANQGSEA.

The chain employs TRBV12-3 or TRBV12-4 and TRBJ1-1; 12 positions agree with TRBD1. J lost 5 bases, V lost 4 bases, and 5 bases had no gene match. The CDR3 sequence is 15 residues long. CDR3 region: CASSSLGQGATEAFF. In DNA, the CDR3 is TGTGCCAGCAGTTCCCTGGGACAGGGGGCGACTGAAGCTTTCTTT.

This clonotype was seen more than once but under ten times. The chain carries TRBV5-1 and TRBJ2-1; 8 positions match TRBD1. Trimming cost V 2 bases and J 8 bases; bases outside gene matches: 15. The CDR3 loop spans 17 amino acids. Per the germline V gene, CDR1 is SGHRS and CDR2 is YFSETQ. In nucleotides, the CDR3 is TGCGCCAGCAGCTTTCGCGATTCAGGGGGCTTAAGTTATGAGCAGTTCTTC. The encoded protein is CASSFRDSGGLSYEQFF.

The chain is built from TRBV23-1 and TRBJ2-7; the D is unclear. TRBV23-1 is designated an ORF whose function remains uncertain. The CDR3 contains 15 residues. Between the trimmed V and J ends, which lost 3 bases and 0 bases, there was a span of 12 bases. CDR3 protein: CASSHATAPSYEQYF. The DNA of the CDR3 is TGCGCCAGCAGTCATGCCACGGCTCCCTCCTACGAGCAGTACTTC.

The rearrangement uses TRBV12-3 or TRBV12-4 and TRBJ1-2; D is unclear. The CDR3 totals 12 residues. The germline V and J ends were trimmed by 3 bases and 6 bases, with 8 bases remaining between them. For the CDR3, the DNA is TGTGCCAGCAGTTTTCTTGGGGATGGCTACACCTTC. It specifies CASSFLGDGYTF.

This chain links TRBV12-3 or TRBV12-4 with TRBJ1-1, with D hard to call. Trimming stripped 5 bases from V and 1 base from J, with 8 bases between. The CDR3 runs to 13 residues. CDR3 loop: CASSGGPNTEAFF. In DNA form, the CDR3 reads TGTGCCAGCAGTGGAGGGCCGAACACTGAAGCTTTCTTT.

This clonotype was recorded a few times. J is TRBJ1-1 and V is TRBV20-1; D gene uncertain. The V end was cut by 1 base, the J end by 4 bases, with 7 bases between. Per germline, CDR1 DFQATT and CDR2 SNEGSKA (reference sequence). The length of the CDR3 is 12 residues. This CDR3 reads CSARVSATEAFF. The CDR3, as DNA: TGCAGTGCTAGAGTTTCTGCCACTGAAGCTTTCTTT.

The chain is built from TRBV12-3 or TRBV12-4 and TRBJ1-1; 12 nucleotides agree with TRBD1. J gave up 1 base and V 4 bases, and 16 bases lay outside the gene matches. CDR3 length: 20 amino acids. DNA of the CDR3: TGTGCCAGCAGTTCCAAAGGGACAGGGGGCCTTAGTAAGGGGAACACTGAAGCTTTCTTT. Translated, it gives CASSSKGTGGLSKGNTEAFF.